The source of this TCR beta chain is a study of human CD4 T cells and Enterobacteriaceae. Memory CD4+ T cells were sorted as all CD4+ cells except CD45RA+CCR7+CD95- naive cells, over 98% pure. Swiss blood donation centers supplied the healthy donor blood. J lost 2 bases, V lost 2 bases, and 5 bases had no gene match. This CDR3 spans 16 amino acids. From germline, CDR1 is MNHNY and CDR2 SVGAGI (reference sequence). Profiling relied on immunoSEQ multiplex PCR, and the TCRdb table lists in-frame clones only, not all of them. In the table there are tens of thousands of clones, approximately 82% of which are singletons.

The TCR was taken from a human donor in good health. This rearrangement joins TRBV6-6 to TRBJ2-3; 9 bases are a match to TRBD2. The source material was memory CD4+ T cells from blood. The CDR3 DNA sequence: TGTGCCAGCAGTTACCGCGGGAGGGGTAACACAGATACGCAGTATTTT. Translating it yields CASSYRGRGNTDTQYF.